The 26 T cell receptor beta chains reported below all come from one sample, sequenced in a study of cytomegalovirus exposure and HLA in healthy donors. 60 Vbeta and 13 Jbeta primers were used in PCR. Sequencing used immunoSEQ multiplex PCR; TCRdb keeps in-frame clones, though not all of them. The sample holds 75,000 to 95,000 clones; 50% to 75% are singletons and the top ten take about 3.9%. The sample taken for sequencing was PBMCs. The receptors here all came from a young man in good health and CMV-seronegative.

Written as DNA, the CDR3 is TGCGCCAGCAGCTTTATGGCTAGCGGGATGGTTCTCAATGAGCAGTTCTTC. Translation gives CASSFMASGMVLNEQFF. J is TRBJ2-1 and V is TRBV5-1; TRBD2 aligns across 9 bases. CDR1 is SGHRS and CDR2 is YFSETQ in the germline V gene. CDR3 size: 17 residues. The junction had 12 bases not matched to a gene; V was cut back by 2 bases and J by 6 bases.

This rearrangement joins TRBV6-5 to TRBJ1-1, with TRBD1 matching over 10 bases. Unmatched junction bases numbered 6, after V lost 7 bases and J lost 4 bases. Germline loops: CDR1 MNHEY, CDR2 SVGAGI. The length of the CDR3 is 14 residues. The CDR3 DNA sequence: TGTGCCAGCAATCGACAGGGGGCGGGCACTGAAGCTTTCTTT. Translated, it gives CASNRQGAGTEAFF.

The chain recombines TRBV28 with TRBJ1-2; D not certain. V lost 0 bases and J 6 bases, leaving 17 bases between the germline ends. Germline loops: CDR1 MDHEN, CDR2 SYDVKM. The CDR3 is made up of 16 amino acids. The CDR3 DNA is TGTGCCAGCAGTTTATGGCAGGCTGTTAGATCAAATGGCTACACCTTC. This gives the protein CASSLWQAVRSNGYTF.

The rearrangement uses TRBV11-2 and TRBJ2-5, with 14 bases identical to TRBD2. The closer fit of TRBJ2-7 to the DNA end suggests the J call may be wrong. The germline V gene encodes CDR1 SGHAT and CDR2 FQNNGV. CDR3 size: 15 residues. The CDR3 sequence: CASSSGTSGGYEQYF. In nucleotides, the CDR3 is TGTGCCAGCAGCAGCGGGACTAGCGGGGGATACGAGCAGTACTTC.

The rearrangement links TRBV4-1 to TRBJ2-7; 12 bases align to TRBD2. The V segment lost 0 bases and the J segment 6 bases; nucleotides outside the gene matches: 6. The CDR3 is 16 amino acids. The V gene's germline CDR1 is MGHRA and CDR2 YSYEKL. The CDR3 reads CASSQDLASGGVEQYF. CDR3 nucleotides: TGCGCCAGCAGCCAAGATTTGGCTAGCGGGGGGGTCGAGCAGTACTTC.

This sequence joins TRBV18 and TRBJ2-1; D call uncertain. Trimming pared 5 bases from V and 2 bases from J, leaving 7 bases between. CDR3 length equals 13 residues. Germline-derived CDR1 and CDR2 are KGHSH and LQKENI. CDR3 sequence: CASSTETYNEQFF. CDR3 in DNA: TGTGCCAGCTCAACTGAGACCTACAATGAGCAGTTCTTC.

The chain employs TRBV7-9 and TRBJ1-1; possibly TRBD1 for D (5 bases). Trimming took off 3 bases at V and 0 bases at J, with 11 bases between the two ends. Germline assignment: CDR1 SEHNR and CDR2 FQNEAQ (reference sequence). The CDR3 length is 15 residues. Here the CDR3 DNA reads TGTGCCAGCAGCTTGGAGGGGAGCATGAACACTGAAGCTTTCTTT. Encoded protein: CASSLEGSMNTEAFF. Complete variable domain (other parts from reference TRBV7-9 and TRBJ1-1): DTGVSQNPRHKITKRGQNVTFRCDPISEHNRLYWYRQTLGQGPEFLTYFQNEAQLEKSRLLSDRFSAERPKGSFSTLEIQRTEQGDSAMYLCASSLEGSMNTEAFFGQGTRLTVV.

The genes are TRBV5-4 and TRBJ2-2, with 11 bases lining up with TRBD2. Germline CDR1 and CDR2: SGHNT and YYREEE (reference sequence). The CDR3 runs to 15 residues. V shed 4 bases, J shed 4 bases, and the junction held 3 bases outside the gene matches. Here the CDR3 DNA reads TGTGCCAGCAGCGTAGCGGGAGGGATCACCGGGGAGCTGTTTTTT. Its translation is CASSVAGGITGELFF.

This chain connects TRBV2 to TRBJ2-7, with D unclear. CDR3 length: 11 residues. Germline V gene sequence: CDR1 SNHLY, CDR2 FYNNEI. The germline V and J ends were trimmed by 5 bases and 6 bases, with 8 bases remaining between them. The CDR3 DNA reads TGTGCCAGCAGTCCCCTTCGCGAGCAGTACTTC. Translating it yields CASSPLREQYF.

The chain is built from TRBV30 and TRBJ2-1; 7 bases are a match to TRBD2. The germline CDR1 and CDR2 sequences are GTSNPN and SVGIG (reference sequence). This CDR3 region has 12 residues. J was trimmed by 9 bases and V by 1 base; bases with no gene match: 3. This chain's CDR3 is CAWSGLAGEQFF. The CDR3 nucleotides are TGTGCCTGGAGTGGACTAGCTGGTGAGCAGTTCTTC.

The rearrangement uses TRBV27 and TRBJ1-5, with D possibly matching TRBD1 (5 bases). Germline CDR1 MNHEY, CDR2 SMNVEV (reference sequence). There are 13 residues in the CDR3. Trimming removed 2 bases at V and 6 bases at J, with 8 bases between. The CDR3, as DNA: TGTGCCAGCAGTTTACAGGGTTCTCAGCCCCAGCATTTT. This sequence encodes CASSLQGSQPQHF.

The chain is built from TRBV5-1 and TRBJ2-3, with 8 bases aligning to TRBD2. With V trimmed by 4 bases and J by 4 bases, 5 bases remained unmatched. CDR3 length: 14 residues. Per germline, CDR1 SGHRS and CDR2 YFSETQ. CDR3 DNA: TGCGCCAGCAGCCCGGGGGGGGCATCAGATACGCAGTATTTT. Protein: CASSPGGASDTQYF.

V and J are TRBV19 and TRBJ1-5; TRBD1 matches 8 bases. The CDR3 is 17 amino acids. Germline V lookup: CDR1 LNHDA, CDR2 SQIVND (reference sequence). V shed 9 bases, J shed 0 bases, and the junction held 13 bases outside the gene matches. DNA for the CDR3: TGTGCCAGCCAGGGGGCTGGGACGCCCTATAGCAATCAGCCCCAGCATTTT. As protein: CASQGAGTPYSNQPQHF.

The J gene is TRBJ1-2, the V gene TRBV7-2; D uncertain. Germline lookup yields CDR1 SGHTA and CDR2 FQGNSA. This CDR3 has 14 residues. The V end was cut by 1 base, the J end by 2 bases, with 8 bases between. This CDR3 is CASSLVGRNYGYTF. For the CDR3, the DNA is TGTGCCAGCAGCTTAGTCGGTAGAAACTATGGCTACACCTTC.

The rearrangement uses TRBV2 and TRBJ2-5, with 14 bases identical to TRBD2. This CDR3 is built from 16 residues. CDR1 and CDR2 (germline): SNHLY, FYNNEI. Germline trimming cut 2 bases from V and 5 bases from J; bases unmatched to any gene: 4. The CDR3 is CASSERTSGRLETQYF. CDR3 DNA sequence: TGTGCCAGCAGTGAACGGACTAGCGGGAGGCTGGAGACCCAGTACTTC.

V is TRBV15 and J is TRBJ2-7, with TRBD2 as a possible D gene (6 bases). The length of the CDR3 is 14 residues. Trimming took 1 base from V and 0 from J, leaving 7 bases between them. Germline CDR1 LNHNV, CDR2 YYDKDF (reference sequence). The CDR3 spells CATSRGSGSYEQYF. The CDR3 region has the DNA TGTGCCACCAGCAGAGGTAGCGGCTCCTACGAGCAGTACTTC.

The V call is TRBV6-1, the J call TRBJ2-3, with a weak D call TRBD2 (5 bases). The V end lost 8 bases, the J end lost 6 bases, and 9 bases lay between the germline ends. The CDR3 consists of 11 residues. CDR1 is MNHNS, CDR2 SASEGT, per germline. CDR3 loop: CASRDWDTQYF. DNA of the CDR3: TGTGCCAGCCGGGATTGGGATACGCAGTATTTT.

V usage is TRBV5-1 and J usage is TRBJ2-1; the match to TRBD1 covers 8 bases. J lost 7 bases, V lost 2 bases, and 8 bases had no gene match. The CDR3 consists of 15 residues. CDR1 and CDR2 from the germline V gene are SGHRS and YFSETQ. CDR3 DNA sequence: TGCGCCAGCAGCTTACGTGGACAGGGTAGGAATGAGCAGTTCTTC. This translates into CASSLRGQGRNEQFF.

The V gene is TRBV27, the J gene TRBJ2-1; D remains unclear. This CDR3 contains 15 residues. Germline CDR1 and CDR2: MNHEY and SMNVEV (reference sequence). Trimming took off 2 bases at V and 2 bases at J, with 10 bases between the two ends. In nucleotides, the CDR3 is TGTGCCAGCAGTTTACGGGTTCACACCTACAATGAGCAGTTCTTC. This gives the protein CASSLRVHTYNEQFF.

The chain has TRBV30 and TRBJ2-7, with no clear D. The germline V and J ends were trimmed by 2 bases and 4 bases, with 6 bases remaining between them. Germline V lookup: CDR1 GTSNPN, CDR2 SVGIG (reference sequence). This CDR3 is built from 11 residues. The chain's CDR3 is CAWSMRYEQYF. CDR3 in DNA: TGTGCCTGGAGTATGAGGTACGAGCAGTACTTC.

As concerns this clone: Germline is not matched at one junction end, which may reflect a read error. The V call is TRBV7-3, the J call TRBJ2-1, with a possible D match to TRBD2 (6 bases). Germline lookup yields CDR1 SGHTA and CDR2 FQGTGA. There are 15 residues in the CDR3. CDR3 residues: CSSSLFGSLYNEQFF. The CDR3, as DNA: TGTTCCAGCAGCTTATTCGGGAGTCTGTACAATGAGCAGTTCTTC.

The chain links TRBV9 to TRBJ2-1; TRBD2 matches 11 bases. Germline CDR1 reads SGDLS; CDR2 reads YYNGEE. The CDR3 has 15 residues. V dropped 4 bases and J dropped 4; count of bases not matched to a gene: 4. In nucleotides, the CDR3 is TGTGCCAGCAGCTCAGGGACTAGCGGTTACAATGAGCAGTTCTTC. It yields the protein CASSSGTSGYNEQFF.

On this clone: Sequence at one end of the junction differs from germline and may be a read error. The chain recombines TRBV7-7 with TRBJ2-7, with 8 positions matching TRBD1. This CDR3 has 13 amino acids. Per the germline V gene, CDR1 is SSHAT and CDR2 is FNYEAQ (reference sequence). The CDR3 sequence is CASSLGQAREQYF. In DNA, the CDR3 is TGTGCTAGCAGCTTGGGACAGGCTAGAGAGCAGTACTTC. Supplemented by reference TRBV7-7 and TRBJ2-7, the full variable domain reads GAGVSQSPRYKVTKRGQDVTLRCDPISSHATLYWYQQALGQGPEFLTYFNYEAQPDKSGLPSDRFSAERPEGSISTLTIQRTEQRDSAMYRCASSLGQAREQYFGPGTRLTVT.

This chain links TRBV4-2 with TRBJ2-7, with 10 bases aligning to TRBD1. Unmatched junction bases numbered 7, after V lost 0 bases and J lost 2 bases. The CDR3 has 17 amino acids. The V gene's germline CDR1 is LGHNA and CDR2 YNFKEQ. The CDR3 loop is CASSQDVGDRGPYEQYF. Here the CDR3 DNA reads TGTGCCAGCAGCCAAGACGTGGGGGACAGGGGCCCCTACGAGCAGTACTTC.

The CDR3 spells CASSSTGFNEQFF. CDR3 in DNA: TGTGCCAGCAGCTCGACAGGGTTCAATGAGCAGTTCTTC. The rearrangement links TRBV7-3 to TRBJ2-1, with TRBD1 identical over 7 bases. Per germline, CDR1 SGHTA and CDR2 FQGTGA. The CDR3 has 13 residues. Unmatched junction bases numbered 3, after V lost 4 bases and J lost 6 bases.

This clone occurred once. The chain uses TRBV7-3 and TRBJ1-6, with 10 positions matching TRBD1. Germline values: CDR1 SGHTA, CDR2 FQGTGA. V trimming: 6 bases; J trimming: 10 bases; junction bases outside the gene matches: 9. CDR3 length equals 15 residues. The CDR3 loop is CASSRGTGESSPLHF. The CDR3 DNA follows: TGTGCCAGCAGTCGCGGGACAGGGGAGAGCTCACCCCTCCACTTT. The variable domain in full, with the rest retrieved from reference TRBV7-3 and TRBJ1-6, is GAGVSQTPSNKVTEKGKYVELRCDPISGHTALYWYRQSLGQGPEFLIYFQGTGAADDSGLPNDRFFAVRPEGSVSTLKIQRTERGDSAVYLCASSRGTGESSPLHFGNGTRLTVT.